This T cell receptor (beta chain) was captured by sequencing in a study of CXCR3-negative and CXCR3-positive naive CD8 T cells (dated by TCRdb to about 2019). With respect to the entire study: In total, 130 million to 150 million TRB reads were obtained, or roughly 1.5 +/- 0.3 million reads per library. The TRBV-TRBJ cluster analysis covered naive subsets from several donors and memory cells from 3 donors. Diversity and physicochemical repertoire analyses covered approximately 10 donors pooled from two independent experiments.

For each CD8+ T cell subset, flow sorting was done in triplicate, and a few hundred thousand cells per subset went directly into RLT lysis buffer. Naive CD8+ T cells were defined stringently as CD45RO-CCR7+CD27+CD95- to exclude memory contaminants. Peripheral blood mononuclear cells were isolated from buffy coats using standard density gradient centrifugation. A FACSAria III was used to flow-sort naive CXCR3-negative and CXCR3-positive CD8+ T cells. Total RNA was extracted from sorted cells with an RNeasy Mini Kit. The CDR3 runs 14 amino acids, cysteine and phenylalanine included. This entry has no DNA. The germline V gene gives CDR1 as SQVTM and CDR2 as ANQGSEA. The run used a NextSeq 550. The Human TCR Profiling Kit (MiLaboratory) was used to prepare UMI-labeled 5' RACE TRB cDNA libraries. cDNA synthesis used the entire amount of extracted RNA, and PCR amplification then used the entire amount of cDNA produced. Libraries were prepared in parallel with an identical number of PCR cycles. Per the source publication's procedure: MIGEC and MiXCR extracted about 54,000 +/- 9,700 unique UMI-labeled TRB cDNA molecules per library, requiring at least two reads per UMI. Each library averaged about 40,000 +/- 10,000 functional in-frame TRB CDR3 nucleotide clonotypes without stop codons. Diversity metrics, including normalized Shannon-Wiener and Chao1, were computed in VDJtools after downsampling to 5000 UMI-labeled TRB molecules per sample. Clonotype-size-weighted physicochemical properties of the central five CDR3 residues (interaction energy, strength, volume and Kidera factor 4) were computed in VDJtools. The reads were reprocessed in TCRdb, with one entry per CDR3 protein sequence and no accompanying DNA. TCRdb assigned the V and J calls; the authors' analysis was not used. This sample's listing comprises tens of thousands of distinct CDR3 sequences. The leading ten clones occupy 4.3% of the sample.

Points on this clonotype: Its cognate antigen has yet to be identified.

Study-wide conclusions, independent of this receptor: Similar TRBV-TRBJ usage was shown by naive CXCR3-negative and CXCR3-positive cells from the same donor, whereas distinct patterns were shown by memory cells. Compared with CXCR3-negative naive cells, CXCR3-positive naive cells had TRB CDR3s with higher hydrophobicity (lower Kidera factor 4), lower energy, and higher strength and volume indices. Because surface CD5, which has been linked to self-reactivity in mice, was comparable between naive subsets, TCR interaction strength was also inferred from TRB CDR3 physicochemical properties. Freshly isolated PBMCs were used for most assays because CXCR3 expression went down partially after cryopreservation. Both naive subsets had comparably high repertoire diversity, while memory CD8+ T cells had much lower repertoire diversity.

The source is a human donor in good health. Some clones in this sample may be carry-over from other donors' samples. Sequenced sample: naive CXCR3- CD8+ T cells from blood. Explained via the paper, the cell subset or site label denotes: CD45RO-CCR7+CD27+CD95- naive CD8+ T cells lacking CXCR3 (TNR3-). The sequence is built from TRBV29-1 and TRBJ2-3; the D gene TCRdb calls, TRBD2, cannot be checked with no DNA. The CDR3 in this case is CSVQGGRAVDTQYF.